This T cell receptor (beta chain) is drawn from a study of response to subunit inactivated influenza vaccine. General study results and limits: That few new T cells are recruited by each seasonal influenza vaccination was the authors' suggestion.

TCRdb called the RT-PCR reads again in MiXCR, with one record for every CDR3 protein. The profile covers about 540,000 distinct CDR3 sequences, with about 15% appearing a single time and roughly 10% taken by the ten largest. About this clonotype: The antigen is not known.

V lost 3 bases, J lost 3 bases, and 11 bases lay in between. Per the germline V gene, CDR1 is KGHDR and CDR2 is SFDVKD. The length of the CDR3 is 14 residues. J is TRBJ2-7 and V is TRBV24-1; perhaps TRBD1 as D (6 bases). The material was PBMCs from blood, obtained 11 to 12 days after vaccination. The sequence came from a man aged 45-65 years who received an inactivated influenza vaccine. In DNA form, the CDR3 reads TGTGCCACCAGTGATACAGGGAGCAGCTACGAGCAGTACTTC. This gives the protein CATSDTGSSYEQYF.